Listed below are T cell receptor beta chains from one sample, sequenced in a study of identical twins. TCRdb re-derived calls from the 5' RACE reads in MiXCR, one entry per CDR3 protein. The sample records some 730,000 distinct CDR3 sequences, approximately 18% being singletons. Separately, the same data were catalogued under a study of T cells expressing NK-cell markers.

Source material: PBMCs. Receptors originate from a woman under 30 in good health. Each CDR3 is given with its conserved first and last residue. The D gene is left open where the match is weak. A clone size is listed for some rows: how often the clone was seen (once, few, many), or a class if it is expanded.

-,TRBV29-1,few,11,TRBJ2-1,TGCAGCGTTACCGGCAGGGTTGAGCAGTTCTTC,CSVTGRVEQFF
TRBD1,TRBV29-1,few,15,TRBJ2-7,TGCAGCGTTGAATTCGCGGGACAGGGTTCCTACGAGCAGTACTTC,CSVEFAGQGSYEQYF
TRBD2,TRBV29-1,once,16,TRBJ2-5,TGCAGCGCCGCCCCCTGGCTAGCGGGGCGTTTGGGGACCCAGTACTTC,CSAAPWLAGRLGTQYF
-,TRBV15,-,14,TRBJ2-7,TGTGCCACCAGTTTGGGCAGGGTAGGCTACGAGCAGTACTTC,CATSLGRVGYEQYF
TRBD1,TRBV3-1,-,15,TRBJ2-7,TGTGCCAGCAGCCATTCCGGGACAGGGGCGTACGAGCAGTACTTC,CASSHSGTGAYEQYF
-,TRBV7-9,few,16,TRBJ2-3,TGTGCCAGCAGCGCCCTGTCGGCCAGGGAAGTGGATACGCAGTATTTT,CASSALSAREVDTQYF
TRBD1,TRBV2,-,13,TRBJ1-6,TGTGCCAGTGACAGGGGCGGCAATTCACCCCTCCACTTT,CASDRGGNSPLHF
TRBD1,TRBV6-5,-,17,TRBJ2-7,TGTGCCAGCAGTTACCAAAACAGGGGGAGAGGGTCCTACGAGCAGTACTTC,CASSYQNRGRGSYEQYF
-,TRBV29-1,few,11,TRBJ2-3,TGCAGCGTTGAAGTAAAAGATACGCAGTATTTT,CSVEVKDTQYF
-,TRBV4-3,few,17,TRBJ2-1,TGCGCCAGCAGCCAAGATGGCAGGCGCCCGTTCCCCAATGAGCAGTTCTTC,CASSQDGRRPFPNEQFF
-,TRBV14,many,17,TRBJ2-1,TGTGCCAGCAGCCAAGTTTCGCGAATGACAGTCGACAATGAGCAGTTCTTC,CASSQVSRMTVDNEQFF
TRBD1,TRBV27,-,17,TRBJ2-7,TGTGCCAGCAGTTTGGGTCCCGGGACAGGCAGCTCCTACGAGCAGTACTTC,CASSLGPGTGSSYEQYF
-,TRBV5-5,-,12,TRBJ2-7,TGTGCCAGCAGCTTGGTTACTCCCGAGCAGTACTTC,CASSLVTPEQYF
TRBD2,TRBV5-1,-,14,TRBJ2-4,TGCGCCAGCAGCCCGGGGACTAGCGGAAACATTCAGTACTTC,CASSPGTSGNIQYF
-,TRBV10-3,few,17,TRBJ2-7,TGTGCCACTACGGCGCGTGACAGATTGATCCCCTCCTACGAGCAGTACTTC,CATTARDRLIPSYEQYF
TRBD1,TRBV20-1,-,16,TRBJ2-7,TGCAGTGCCACCGACCGGGACAGGGGATGGGCCTACGAGCAGTACTTC,CSATDRDRGWAYEQYF
TRBD2,TRBV25-1,-,16,TRBJ2-1,TGTGCCAGCAGTGAATTAGCGGGGGGGCGAAACAATGAGCAGTTCTTC,CASSELAGGRNNEQFF
TRBD1,TRBV29-1,-,16,TRBJ1-6,TGCAGCGGAAAGGGACGGGACAGGAAATATAATTCACCCCTCCACTTT,CSGKGRDRKYNSPLHF
-,TRBV9,many,13,TRBJ2-2,TGTGCCAGCAGCGTAGGGGTCGCCGGGGAGCTGTTTTTT,CASSVGVAGELFF
TRBD1,TRBV12-3/TRBV12-4,many,15,TRBJ2-7,TGTGCCAGCAGTCTTCAACAGACAGGGGCGGGAGAGCAGTACTTC,CASSLQQTGAGEQYF
-,TRBV7-8,-,13,TRBJ2-3,TGTGCCAGCAGCGGACTTCACACAGATACGCAGTATTTT,CASSGLHTDTQYF
TRBD1,TRBV4-1,-,16,TRBJ2-2,TGCGCCAGCAGCCAAGGAAGGGACAGGGTGGACGGGGAGCTGTTTTTT,CASSQGRDRVDGELFF
-,TRBV24-1,few,13,TRBJ2-2,TGTGCCACCCGGGGACAGAACACCGGGGAGCTGTTTTTT,CATRGQNTGELFF
-,TRBV20-1,many,14,TRBJ2-5,TGCAGTGCTAGAGTATTCGATTTCCAAGAGACCCAGTACTTC,CSARVFDFQETQYF
TRBD2,TRBV5-1,-,15,TRBJ2-5,TGCGCCAGCAGGGCCGGGACTAGGAGGCAAGAGACCCAGTACTTC,CASRAGTRRQETQYF
-,TRBV20-1,-,13,TRBJ2-5,TGCAGTGCACAAAGCAGGGGTCAAGAGACCCAGTACTTC,CSAQSRGQETQYF
-,TRBV9,-,13,TRBJ2-1,TGTGCCAGCAGCGTAGGACACGTTTATGAGCAGTTCTTC,CASSVGHVYEQFF
TRBD2,TRBV6-5,-,16,TRBJ2-1,TGTGCCAGCAGTTCAGAGCGGGAGAGACCGTACAATGAGCAGTTCTTC,CASSSERERPYNEQFF
TRBD2,TRBV7-6,-,14,TRBJ2-7,TGTGCCAGCAGCTTAGCAGGAGCGGGAGACGAGCAGTACTTC,CASSLAGAGDEQYF
-,TRBV29-1,few,12,TRBJ1-2,TGCAGCGTGACCCTCAGGAACTATGGCTACACCTTC,CSVTLRNYGYTF
-,TRBV5-1,-,13,TRBJ2-1,TGCGCCAGCAGCTTTCCAGGAGACAATGAGCAGTTCTTC,CASSFPGDNEQFF
-,TRBV12-3/TRBV12-4,many,15,TRBJ2-1,TGTGCCAGCAACCCATTCATGACGGTTAACAATGAGCAGTTCTTC,CASNPFMTVNNEQFF
-,TRBV20-1,few,15,TRBJ2-1,TGCAGTGCTAGACCGATATCAGCCGCCCGGTCGGAGCAGTTCTTC,CSARPISAARSEQFF
-,TRBV9,-,13,TRBJ2-2,TGTGCCAGCAGCCGGCCTGGGACCGGGGAGCTGTTTTTT,CASSRPGTGELFF
TRBD1,TRBV7-2,-,15,TRBJ2-1,TGTGCCAGCAGCTTAAGCGGACAGGCCTTCAATGAGCAGTTCTTC,CASSLSGQAFNEQFF
-,TRBV20-1,-,14,TRBJ2-3,TGCAGTGCTAGTTACCAGGGGAGGGTAGATACGCAGTATTTT,CSASYQGRVDTQYF
TRBD2,TRBV10-3,few,13,TRBJ2-1,TGTGCCATCAATGAGCGGGGCGACAATGAGCAGTTCTTC,CAINERGDNEQFF
-,TRBV5-1,once,15,TRBJ2-3,TGCGCCAGCAGCTCCGGGGCCCCTAGCACAGATACGCAGTATTTT,CASSSGAPSTDTQYF
TRBD2,TRBV5-1,-,16,TRBJ2-7,TGCGCCAGCAGCCAAGGGACGCCCGGGAGGTCCTACGAGCAGTACTTC,CASSQGTPGRSYEQYF
TRBD2,TRBV7-2,few,16,TRBJ2-7,TGTGCCAGCAGCCCGGGGACTAGCGGGTACACCTACGAGCAGTACTTC,CASSPGTSGYTYEQYF
-,TRBV11-2,-,15,TRBJ2-7,TGTGCCAGCAGCTCCCCGCACGAGAGCTCCTACGAGCAGTACTTC,CASSSPHESSYEQYF
TRBD2,TRBV5-6,-,17,TRBJ2-5,TGTGCCAGCAGCGCCACTAGCGGGGGGGCCGGCATAAAGACCCAGTACTTC,CASSATSGGAGIKTQYF
-,TRBV6-1,-,14,TRBJ2-6,TGTGCCAGCAGGGAGGCCTCTGGGGCCAACGTCCTGACTTTC,CASREASGANVLTF
-,TRBV10-3,-,15,TRBJ1-1,TGTGCCATCAGTGAGTCGAAAGGGGCTGAGGCTGAAGCTTTCTTT,CAISESKGAEAEAFF